A single count supports the clone carrying this T cell receptor (beta chain). The target antigen is unknown. The data stem from a study of beta chain features in type 1 diabetes. The sequenced template was cDNA made from the entire isolated RNA. The protocol was immunoSEQ multiplex PCR, while the TCRdb copy is restricted to in-frame clones and leaves out a portion. The sample lists some 640,000 clones; over 12% were seen once. Findings and caveats of the study: TCRB CDR3s were moderately but significantly shorter in Type 1 diabetes patients in all four CD4+ subsets.

The source is a man younger than 35 with type 1 diabetes. Source material: naive CD4+ T cells from blood.

This CDR3 reads CAGQGTSVTNEQFF. The CDR3 coding sequence is TGTGCCGGCCAAGGCACTAGCGTAACCAATGAGCAGTTCTTC. This chain connects TRBV2 to TRBJ2-1; TRBD2 aligns across 7 bases. CDR1 and CDR2 (germline): SNHLY, FYNNEI. The CDR3 totals 14 residues. J gave up 6 bases and V 11 bases, and 13 bases lay outside the gene matches. Complete variable domain (other parts from reference TRBV2 and TRBJ2-1): EPEVTQTPSHQVTQMGQEVILRCVPISNHLYFYWYRQILGQKVEFLVSFYNNEISEKSEIFDDQFSVERPDGSNFTLKIRSTKLEDSAMYFCAGQGTSVTNEQFFGPGTRLTVL.